These 3 T cell receptor beta chains were all obtained from the same sample, sequenced in a study of tumor-infiltrating lymphocytes in primary liver carcinoma. The blood RNA (from unsorted whole blood) was obtained, and germline DNA was also extracted. With a constant-region primer, TCR beta cDNA was made from approximately 450 ng of total RNA. Three-round nested multiplex PCR performed with slightly modified ARM-PCR produced the TCR beta libraries. The opening two PCR rounds, around 10 cycles each, paired TRBV1-TRBV30 forward primers with a C-beta reverse primer. One entry per CDR3 protein, called by TCRdb with MiXCR from the multiplex PCR reads. The sample contains about 330,000 distinct CDR3 sequences, 65% of which appear only once. Sequenced material: peripheral blood. The receptors were sampled from a man between 40 and 49 years old with primary liver carcinoma and hepatitis B virus infection.

This clonotype was detected only a few times. This rearrangement joins TRBV5-4 to TRBJ2-2; TRBD2 is a possible D gene (6 bases). V lost 0 bases to trimming and J lost 1 base, with 13 bases between them. The CDR3 has 17 residues. Germline V gives CDR1 SGHNT, CDR2 YYREEE (reference sequence). For the CDR3, the DNA is TGTGCCAGCAGCTTGGCCCTCGGGACTGAGAACACCGGGGAGCTGTTTTTT. Translating it yields CASSLALGTENTGELFF.

The V gene is TRBV10-2, the J gene TRBJ2-7; 7 bases are shared with TRBD1. CDR1 is WSHSY and CDR2 is SAAADI in the germline V gene. The CDR3 spans 11 residues. CDR3 protein: CTTGQDDEQYF. The DNA for the CDR3 is TGCACCACCGGACAGGACGACGAGCAGTACTTC.

This clonotype was seen ten or more times. The gene calls are TRBV6-1 and TRBJ1-5; maybe TRBD1 (5 bases). This CDR3 comprises 17 residues. Germline assignment: CDR1 MNHNS and CDR2 SASEGT. V gave up 4 bases and J gave up 1 base, with 17 bases separating them. The chain's CDR3 is CASSGGTPGPSNQPQHF. The DNA of the CDR3 is TGTGCCAGCAGTGGAGGGACTCCCGGTCCGAGCAATCAGCCCCAGCATTTT.